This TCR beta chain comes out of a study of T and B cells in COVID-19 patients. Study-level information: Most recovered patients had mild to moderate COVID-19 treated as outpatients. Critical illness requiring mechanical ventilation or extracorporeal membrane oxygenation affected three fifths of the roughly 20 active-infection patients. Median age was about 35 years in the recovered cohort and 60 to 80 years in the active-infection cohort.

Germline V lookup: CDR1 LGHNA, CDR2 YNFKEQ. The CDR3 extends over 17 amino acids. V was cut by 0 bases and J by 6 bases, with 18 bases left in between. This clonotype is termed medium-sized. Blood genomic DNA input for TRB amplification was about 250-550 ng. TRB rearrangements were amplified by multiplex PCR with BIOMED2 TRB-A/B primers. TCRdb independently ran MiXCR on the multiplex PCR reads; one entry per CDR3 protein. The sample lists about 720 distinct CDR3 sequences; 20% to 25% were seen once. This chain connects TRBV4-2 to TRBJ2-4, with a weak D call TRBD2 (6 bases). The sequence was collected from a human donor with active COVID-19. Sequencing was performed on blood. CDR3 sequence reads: CASSQEGAGTLGNIQYF. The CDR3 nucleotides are TGTGCCAGCAGCCAAGAGGGTGCGGGGACGTTGGGAAACATTCAGTACTTC.